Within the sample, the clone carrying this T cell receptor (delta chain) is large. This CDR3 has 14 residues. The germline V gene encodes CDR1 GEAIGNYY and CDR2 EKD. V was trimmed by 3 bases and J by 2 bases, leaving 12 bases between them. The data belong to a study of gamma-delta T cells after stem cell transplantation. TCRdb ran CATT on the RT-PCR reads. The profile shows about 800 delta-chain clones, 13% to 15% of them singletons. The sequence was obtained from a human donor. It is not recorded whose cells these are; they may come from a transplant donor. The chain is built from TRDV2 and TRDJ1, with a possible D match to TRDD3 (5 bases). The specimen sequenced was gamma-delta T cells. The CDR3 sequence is CACDPLGGTDKLIF. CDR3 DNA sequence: TGTGCCTGTGACCCTCTCGGGGGGACCGATAAACTCATCTTT.